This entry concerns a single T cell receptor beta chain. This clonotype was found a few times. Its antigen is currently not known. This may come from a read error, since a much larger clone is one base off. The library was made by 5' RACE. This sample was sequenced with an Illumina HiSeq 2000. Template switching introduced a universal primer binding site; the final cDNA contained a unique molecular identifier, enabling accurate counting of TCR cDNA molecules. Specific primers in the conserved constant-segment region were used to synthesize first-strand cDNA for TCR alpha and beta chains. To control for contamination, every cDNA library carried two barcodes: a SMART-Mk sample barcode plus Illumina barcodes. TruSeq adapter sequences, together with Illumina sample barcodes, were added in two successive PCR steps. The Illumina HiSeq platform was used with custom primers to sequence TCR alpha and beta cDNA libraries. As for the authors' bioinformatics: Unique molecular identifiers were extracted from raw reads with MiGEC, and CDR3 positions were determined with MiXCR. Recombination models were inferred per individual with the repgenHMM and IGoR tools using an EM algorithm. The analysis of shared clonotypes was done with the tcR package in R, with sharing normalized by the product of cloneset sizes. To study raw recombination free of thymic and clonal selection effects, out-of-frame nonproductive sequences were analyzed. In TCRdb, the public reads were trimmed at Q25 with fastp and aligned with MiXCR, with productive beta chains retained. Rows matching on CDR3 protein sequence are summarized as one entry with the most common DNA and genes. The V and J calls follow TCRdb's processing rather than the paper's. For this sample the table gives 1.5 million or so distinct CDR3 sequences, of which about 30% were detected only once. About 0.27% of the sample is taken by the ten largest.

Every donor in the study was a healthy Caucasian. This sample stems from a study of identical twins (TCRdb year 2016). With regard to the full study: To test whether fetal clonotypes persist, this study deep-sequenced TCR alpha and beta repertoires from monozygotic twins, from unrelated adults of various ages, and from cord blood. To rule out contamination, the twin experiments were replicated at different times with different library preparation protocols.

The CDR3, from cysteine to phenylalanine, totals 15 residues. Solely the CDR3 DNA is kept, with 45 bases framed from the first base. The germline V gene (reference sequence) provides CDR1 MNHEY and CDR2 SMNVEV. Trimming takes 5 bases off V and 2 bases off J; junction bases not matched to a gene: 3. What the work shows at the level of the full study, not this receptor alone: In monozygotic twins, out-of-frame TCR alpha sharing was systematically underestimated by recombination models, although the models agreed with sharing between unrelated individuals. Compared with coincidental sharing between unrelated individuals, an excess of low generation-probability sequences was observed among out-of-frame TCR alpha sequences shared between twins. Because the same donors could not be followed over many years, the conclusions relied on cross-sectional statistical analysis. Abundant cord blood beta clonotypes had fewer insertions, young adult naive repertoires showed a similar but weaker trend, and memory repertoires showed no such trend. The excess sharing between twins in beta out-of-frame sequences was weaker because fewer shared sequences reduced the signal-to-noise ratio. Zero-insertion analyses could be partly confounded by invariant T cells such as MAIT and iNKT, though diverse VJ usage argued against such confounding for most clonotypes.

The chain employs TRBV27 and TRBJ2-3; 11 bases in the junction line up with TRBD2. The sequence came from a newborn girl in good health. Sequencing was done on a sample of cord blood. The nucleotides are TGTGCCAGCAGTATACTAGCGGGAGACACAGATACGCAGTATTTT. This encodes CASSILAGDTDTQYF.